The 2 T cell receptor beta chains in this list originate from one sample, sequenced in a study of T cell responses to AZD1222 COVID-19 vaccine. Repertoires were generated with immunoSEQ multiplex PCR, while TCRdb's copy carries only in-frame clones and drops some. The data show 100,000 to 150,000 clones, 86% seen once. Sample: peripheral blood, taken on day 0 of AZD1222 vaccination. These receptors originate from an adult in good health.

Only one count was recorded for this clone. The genes are TRBV7-9 and TRBJ2-5; D uncertain. Trimming cost V 8 bases and J 5 bases, with 9 bases left between them. The CDR3 is made up of 11 amino acids. Germline CDR1 and CDR2: SEHNR and FQNEAQ (reference sequence). In DNA form, the CDR3 reads TGTGCCAGCCAATTGGCCGAGACCCAGTACTTC. Protein product: CASQLAETQYF.

The rearrangement links TRBV6-5 to TRBJ1-3; D is ambiguous. Germline loops: CDR1 MNHEY, CDR2 SVGAGI. Trimming removed 4 bases at V and 4 bases at J, with 8 bases between. The CDR3 loop spans 13 amino acids. The CDR3 loop is CASSWTRGNTIYF. The CDR3, as DNA: TGTGCCAGCAGTTGGACGCGGGGAAACACCATATATTTT.